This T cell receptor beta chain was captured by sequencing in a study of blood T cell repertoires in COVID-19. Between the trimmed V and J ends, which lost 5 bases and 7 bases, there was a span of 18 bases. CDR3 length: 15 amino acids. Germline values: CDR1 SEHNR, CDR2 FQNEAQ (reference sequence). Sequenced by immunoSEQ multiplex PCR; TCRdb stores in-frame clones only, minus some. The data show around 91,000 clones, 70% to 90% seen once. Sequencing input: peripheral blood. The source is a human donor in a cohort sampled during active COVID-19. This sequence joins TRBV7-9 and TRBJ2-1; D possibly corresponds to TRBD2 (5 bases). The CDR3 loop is CASSEGPIGVNEQFF. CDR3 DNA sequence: TGTGCCAGCAGCGAGGGTCCCATCGGTGTGAATGAGCAGTTCTTC.